A single sample gave rise to the 17 T cell receptor beta chains below, sequenced in a study of response to subunit inactivated influenza vaccine listed by TCRdb under 2018. Library preparation used RT-PCR. Data came from an Illumina HiSeq 2500. In-frame beta chains were kept once TCRdb had trimmed the public reads at Q25 with fastp and called clones with MiXCR. Records with the same CDR3 protein are collapsed into one entry carrying the most frequent genes and DNA. The sample table shows roughly 700,000 distinct CDR3 sequences, and approximately 14% are seen once. The ten largest clones add up to 5.5% to 7% of the sample. The starting material was PBMCs from blood, obtained approximately 15 days before vaccination. These receptors were collected from a man aged 45-65 years who received an inactivated influenza vaccine. Donor details come from another sample of the same person, matched by shared clones.

The rearrangement joins TRBV6-2 or TRBV6-3 to TRBJ1-2, with TRBD1 as a possible D gene (5 bases). Trimming took off 2 bases at V and 6 bases at J, with 13 bases between the two ends. The CDR3 runs 14 residues. Germline CDR1 reads MNHEY; CDR2 reads SVGEGT. The CDR3 DNA follows: TGTGCCAGCAGTTACGGGACCCTTCATCATGGCTACACCTTC. The encoded protein is CASSYGTLHHGYTF.

This clonotype has more than one count but fewer than ten. CDR3 amino acids: CASSQDLYDTEAFF. CDR3 nucleotide sequence: TGCGCCAGCAGCCAAGATCTTTACGACACTGAAGCTTTCTTT. The chain recombines TRBV4-3 with TRBJ1-1, with D uncertain. Germline V CDR1 and CDR2: LGHNA, YSLEER. This CDR3 contains 14 residues. V lost 0 bases, J lost 3 bases, and 8 bases lay in between.

This clonotype was found many times. The chain couples TRBV29-1 to TRBJ2-3; 14 bases align to TRBD2. The CDR3 has 15 amino acids. V trimming: 6 bases; J trimming: 4 bases; junction bases outside the gene matches: 6. Looked up from germline, CDR1 is SQVTM and CDR2 is ANQGSEA. In DNA form, the CDR3 reads TGCAGCGTAGACGAGGGACTAGCGGGAGCAGATACGCAGTATTTT. As protein: CSVDEGLAGADTQYF.

This clonotype was counted a few times. This chain connects TRBV20-1 to TRBJ2-5; 13 bases agree with TRBD2. The ends lost 6 bases at V and 4 bases at J; junction bases unmatched: 17. Germline loops: CDR1 DFQATT, CDR2 SNEGSKA (reference sequence). The CDR3 is 18 amino acids. CDR3 in amino acids: CSATPLLGLAGVGETQYF. CDR3 in DNA: TGCAGTGCCACCCCGCTCCTCGGACTAGCGGGAGTTGGAGAGACCCAGTACTTC.

The chain links TRBV15 to TRBJ2-7, with TRBD1 matching 11 bases. Germline values: CDR1 LNHNV, CDR2 YYDKDF (reference sequence). The CDR3 is made up of 13 amino acids. The ends lost 8 bases at V and 3 bases at J; junction bases unmatched: 3. The DNA of the CDR3 is TGTGCCACCTCCGGGACAGGGGGCTACGAGCAGTACTTC. Its translation: CATSGTGGYEQYF.

This clonotype was detected a few times. The rearrangement uses TRBV20-1 and TRBJ2-1; weak D call: TRBD2 (6 bases). Germline V gene sequence: CDR1 DFQATT, CDR2 SNEGSKA (reference sequence). Trimming took off 3 bases at V and 3 bases at J, with 9 bases between the two ends. This CDR3 contains 13 residues. Here the CDR3 DNA reads TGCAGTGCTAGGCGGGGACGCTACAATGAGCAGTTCTTC. Its translation is CSARRGRYNEQFF.

The rearrangement uses TRBV18 and TRBJ2-1; D is possibly TRBD1 or TRBD2 (6 bases each). From germline, CDR1 is KGHSH and CDR2 LQKENI. There are 15 residues in the CDR3. The V end lost 4 bases, the J end lost 8 bases, and 18 bases lay between the germline ends. CDR3 in amino acids: CASSQNRGLGDEQFF. In nucleotides, the CDR3 is TGTGCCAGCTCACAAAACCGGGGGCTGGGCGATGAGCAGTTCTTC.

This clonotype was counted a few times. The genes are TRBV27 and TRBJ2-1; maybe TRBD1 (5 bases). CDR1 is MNHEY, CDR2 SMNVEV, per germline (reference sequence). This CDR3 has 14 amino acids. Deletions cut 1 base from V and 12 bases from J, with 16 bases between. The CDR3 DNA follows: TGTGCCAGCAGTTTATACGGCGGTGGGGCCGGGCAGTTCTTC. It specifies CASSLYGGGAGQFF.

V and J are TRBV7-9 and TRBJ2-7; D might be TRBD2 (6 bases). V lost 4 bases to trimming and J lost 3 bases, with 13 bases between them. In germline, CDR1 is SEHNR, CDR2 FQNEAQ (reference sequence). This CDR3 is 14 amino acids long. The CDR3 DNA reads as TGTGCCAGCAGCTATGCCGGGAGTTACTACGAGCAGTACTTC. It yields the protein CASSYAGSYYEQYF.

The J gene is TRBJ2-1, the V gene TRBV4-3; TRBD2 aligns across 9 bases. This CDR3 is built from 15 residues. With V trimmed by 4 bases and J by 4 bases, 5 bases remained unmatched. Germline loops: CDR1 LGHNA, CDR2 YSLEER. The CDR3 DNA is TGCGCCAGCAGCCGCCTAGCGGGGCAATACAATGAGCAGTTCTTC. Its protein product is CASSRLAGQYNEQFF.

This clonotype was seen many times. This chain links TRBV12-3 or TRBV12-4 with TRBJ2-1; no firm D call. CDR3 length: 13 residues. The V end lost 6 bases, the J end lost 4 bases, and 10 bases lay between the germline ends. The CDR3 region has the DNA TGTGCCAGCAGCTTAAACAGTTACAATGAGCAGTTCTTC. This codes for CASSLNSYNEQFF.

The chain carries TRBV10-3 and TRBJ2-1; 8 positions agree with TRBD2. V trimming: 10 bases; J trimming: 12 bases; junction bases outside the gene matches: 14. CDR1 ENHRY and CDR2 SYGVKD come from the germline V gene. The length of the CDR3 is 13 residues. CDR3 DNA sequence: TGTGCCAACCAGGCGGGGGGCGGGGGAGGGCAGTTCTTC. This encodes CANQAGGGGGQFF.

This clonotype has just a few counts. The V and J genes are TRBV28 and TRBJ2-1, with D possibly matching TRBD1 (6 bases). Germline assignment: CDR1 MDHEN and CDR2 SYDVKM. This CDR3 region has 14 residues. V was pared by 9 bases and J by 3 bases, with 15 bases between. As DNA, the CDR3 is TGTGCCAGTAGGCTCGGGACAAACTACAATGAGCAGTTCTTC. Translated, it gives CASRLGTNYNEQFF.

The V call is TRBV28, the J call TRBJ2-7; TRBD1 matches 9 bases. CDR3 length: 15 amino acids. V gave up 5 bases and J gave up 5 bases; unmatched junction bases: 10. The germline gives CDR1 MDHEN, CDR2 SYDVKM. The CDR3 spells CASSPPGQGWHEQYF. The CDR3 nucleotides read TGTGCCAGCAGTCCGCCGGGACAGGGCTGGCACGAGCAGTACTTC.

This clonotype was counted many times. The chain carries TRBV28 and TRBJ2-6; D possibly matches TRBD1 or TRBD2 (5 bases each). V shed 6 bases and J shed 6 bases, with 9 bases lying between them. Germline lookup yields CDR1 MDHEN and CDR2 SYDVKM. The CDR3 runs 13 residues. CDR3 sequence reads: CASRYGTANVLTF. The DNA of the CDR3 is TGTGCCAGCAGATACGGGACGGCCAACGTCCTGACTTTC.

For the CDR3, the DNA is TGCAGTGCTCATCGGACTAGCCGAGAGACCCAGTACTTC. Translation: CSAHRTSRETQYF. The rearrangement joins TRBV20-1 to TRBJ2-5; 8 bases align to TRBD2. V dropped 5 bases and J dropped 4; count of bases not matched to a gene: 6. Germline CDR1 DFQATT, CDR2 SNEGSKA (reference sequence). This CDR3 contains 13 residues.

V and J are TRBV4-1 and TRBJ2-1, with TRBD2 matching over 8 bases. Germline CDR1 MGHRA, CDR2 YSYEKL. The CDR3 is 17 residues long. V lost 4 bases and J lost 6; bases outside the gene matches: 14. CDR3: CASSRPRGGSLSNEQFF. The CDR3 nucleotides read TGCGCCAGCAGCCGCCCTCGGGGGGGGTCGCTGAGCAATGAGCAGTTCTTC.